The rows below give T cell receptor beta chains drawn from one sample of a study of regulatory T cells in long-lasting Graves disease. Each CDR3 protein gets one entry after TCRdb re-called the multiplex PCR reads with MiXCR. This table holds 530,000 or so distinct CDR3 sequences, about 15% found once. These data also formed part of another study, on T cells in Graves' hyperthyroidism and ophthalmopathy.

Sequences were derived from peripheral blood mononuclear cells (PBMCs), sampled at new diagnosis, from a patient treated with antithyroid drugs. The receptors here all came from a man younger than 30 with Graves disease. Both conserved end residues are part of each CDR3. D genes are given only for firm matches. Part of the rows lack a size; the others show once, few, many or a class for expanded clones.

clone size	D gene	V gene	J gene	CDR3 protein	CDR3 DNA
many	TRBD1	TRBV3-1	TRBJ1-2	CASSQPGQGNYGYTF	TGTGCCAGCAGTCAACCGGGACAGGGAAACTATGGCTACACCTTC
few	-	TRBV6-2/TRBV6-3	TRBJ2-7	CASSLDYAYEQYF	TGTGCCAGCAGTCTGGACTATGCCTACGAGCAGTACTTC
few	-	TRBV7-9	TRBJ2-5	CASSLGGSRETQYF	TGTGCCAGCAGCTTAGGTGGTAGTCGGGAGACCCAGTACTTC
few	TRBD1	TRBV10-2	TRBJ2-7	CASDSRGQSYEQYF	TGCGCCAGCGACAGCAGGGGGCAATCCTACGAGCAGTACTTC
-	-	TRBV7-3	TRBJ1-6	CASSLTPADPDSPLHF	TGTGCCAGCAGCTTAACCCCCGCCGATCCTGATTCACCCCTCCACTTT
many	TRBD1	TRBV5-1	TRBJ2-6	CASYPPGQGSPGANVLTF	TGCGCCAGCTACCCCCCGGGACAGGGGAGCCCTGGGGCCAACGTCCTGACTTTC
-	TRBD1	TRBV27	TRBJ1-1	CASSYKLSAGGAHTEAFF	TGTGCCAGCAGTTACAAACTTTCGGCAGGGGGGGCCCACACTGAAGCTTTCTTT
-	TRBD2	TRBV3-1	TRBJ2-5	CASSQWEGASGGQETQYF	TGTGCCAGCAGCCAATGGGAGGGAGCTAGCGGGGGACAAGAGACCCAGTACTTC
many	-	TRBV28	TRBJ2-5	CASSFQPQETQYF	TGTGCCAGCAGTTTTCAGCCTCAAGAGACCCAGTACTTC
-	-	TRBV29-1	TRBJ2-1	CSVDFPSPFKSSYNEQFF	TGCAGCGTTGACTTTCCTTCACCCTTTAAGAGCTCCTACAATGAGCAGTTCTTC
many	-	TRBV18	TRBJ2-7	CASSPPGNYEQYF	TGTGCCAGCTCACCACCAGGGAATTACGAGCAGTACTTC
many	TRBD2	TRBV20-1	TRBJ2-1	CSARGLGRGYNEQFF	TGCAGTGCTAGAGGTCTTGGGAGGGGCTACAATGAGCAGTTCTTC